A single sample gave rise to the 3 T cell receptor beta chains below, sequenced in a study of shared clonotypes between healthy human individuals. Measured with immunoSEQ multiplex PCR; TCRdb has only the in-frame clones, and not every one. Counted here are around 1.6 million clones, approximately 98% occurring once; the ten biggest clones make up around 0.45%. The sequenced sample consisted of naive CD4+ T cells sorted from blood. Subset indicated: CD45RA+ positively selected. The receptors come from a young man in good health.

V is TRBV5-6 and J is TRBJ1-1; TRBD1 might be the D (5 bases). The V and J ends lost 4 bases and 5 bases respectively, with 21 bases between them. Germline CDR1 SGHDT, CDR2 YYEEEE. This CDR3 contains 16 residues. The chain's CDR3 is CASSQDLGASGTEAFF. Here the CDR3 DNA reads TGTGCCAGCAGCCAAGACCTAGGGGCGTCTGGTACTGAAGCTTTCTTT.

The V gene is TRBV5-1, the J gene TRBJ2-7, with D possibly TRBD1 on 5 matching bases. The V end was cut by 2 bases, the J end by 7 bases, with 19 bases between. The CDR3 totals 15 residues. Germline lookup yields CDR1 SGHRS and CDR2 YFSETQ. This CDR3 reads CASSLGATGGKEQYF. The CDR3 bases are TGCGCCAGCAGCTTAGGGGCAACCGGCGGTAAGGAGCAGTACTTC. Drawing the rest from reference TRBV5-1 and TRBJ2-7, the complete variable domain is KAGVTQTPRYLIKTRGQQVTLSCSPISGHRSVSWYQQTPGQGLQFLFEYFSETQRNKGNFPGRFSGRQFSNSRSEMNVSTLELGDSALYLCASSLGATGGKEQYFGPGTRLTVT.

The gene calls are TRBV5-4 and TRBJ2-3; 7 bases match TRBD2. The germline CDR1 and CDR2 sequences are SGHNT and YYREEE (reference sequence). Unmatched junction bases numbered 8, after V lost 2 bases and J lost 5 bases. This CDR3 contains 15 residues. The CDR3: CASSFGGSSVDTQYF. Written as DNA, the CDR3 is TGTGCCAGCAGCTTCGGCGGGAGTTCGGTAGATACGCAGTATTTT.